This T cell receptor (beta chain) stems from a study of blood T cell repertoires in COVID-19. TCRdb keeps only in-frame clones here, not all; method: immunoSEQ multiplex PCR. Of just under 350,000 clones in the sample, about 89% were seen once. The clonotype comes from a woman aged 45-60 years with COVID-19, enrolled during active disease. Sample: peripheral blood.

The CDR3 nucleotides read TGTGCCAGCAGCCCCCAGTTAACCAACCAAGAGACCCAGTACTTC. Translated: CASSPQLTNQETQYF. The J gene is TRBJ2-5, the V gene TRBV7-8, with D unresolved. The CDR3 consists of 15 residues. In germline, CDR1 is SGHVS, CDR2 FQNEAQ. V shed 5 bases and J shed 0 bases, with 13 bases lying between them.